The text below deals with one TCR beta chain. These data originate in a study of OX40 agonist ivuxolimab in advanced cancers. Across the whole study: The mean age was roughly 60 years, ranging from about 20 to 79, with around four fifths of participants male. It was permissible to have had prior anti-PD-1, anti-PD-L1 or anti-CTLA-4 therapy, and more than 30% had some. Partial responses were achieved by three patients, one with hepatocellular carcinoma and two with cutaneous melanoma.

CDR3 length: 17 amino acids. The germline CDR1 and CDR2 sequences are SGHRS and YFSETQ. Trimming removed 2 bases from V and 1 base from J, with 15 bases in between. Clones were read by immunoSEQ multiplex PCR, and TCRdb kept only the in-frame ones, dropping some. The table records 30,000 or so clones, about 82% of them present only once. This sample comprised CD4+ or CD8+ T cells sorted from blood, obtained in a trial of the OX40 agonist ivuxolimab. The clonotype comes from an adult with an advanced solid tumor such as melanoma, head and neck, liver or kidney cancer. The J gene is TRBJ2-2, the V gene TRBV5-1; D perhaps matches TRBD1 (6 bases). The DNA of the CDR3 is TGCGCCAGCAGCTTCCAGGACAGCTCCCAGAACACCGGGGAGCTGTTTTTT. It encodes CASSFQDSSQNTGELFF. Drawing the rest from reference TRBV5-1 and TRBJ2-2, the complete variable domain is KAGVTQTPRYLIKTRGQQVTLSCSPISGHRSVSWYQQTPGQGLQFLFEYFSETQRNKGNFPGRFSGRQFSNSRSEMNVSTLELGDSALYLCASSFQDSSQNTGELFFGEGSRLTVL.